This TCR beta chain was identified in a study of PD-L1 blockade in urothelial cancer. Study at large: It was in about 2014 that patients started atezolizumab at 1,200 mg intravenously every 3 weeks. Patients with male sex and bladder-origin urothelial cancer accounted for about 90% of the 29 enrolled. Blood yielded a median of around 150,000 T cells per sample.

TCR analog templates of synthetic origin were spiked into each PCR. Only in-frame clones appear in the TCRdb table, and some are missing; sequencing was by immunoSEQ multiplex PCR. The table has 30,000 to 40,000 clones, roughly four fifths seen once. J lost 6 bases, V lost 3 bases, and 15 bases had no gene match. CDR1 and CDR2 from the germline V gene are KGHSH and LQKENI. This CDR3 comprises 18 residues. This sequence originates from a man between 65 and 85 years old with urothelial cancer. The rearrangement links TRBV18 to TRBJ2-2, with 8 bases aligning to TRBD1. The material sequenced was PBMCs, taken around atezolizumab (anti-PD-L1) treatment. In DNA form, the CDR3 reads TGTGCCAGCTCACCTCCCGGGACAGGAGTCGTCGGCGCCGGGGAGCTGTTTTTT. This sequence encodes CASSPPGTGVVGAGELFF.